This TCR beta chain was profiled in a study of shared clonotypes between healthy human individuals. A note on this clone: Its specificity is not known.

Study-wide points: The rarefaction results pointed to incomplete sorted-subset sequencing despite large depth.

Assay used: immunoSEQ multiplex PCR; TCRdb lists only in-frame clones, some missing. There are around 2.5 million clones in the sample; approximately 93% occur only once, and 0.36% lies in the top ten. The CDR3 extends over 12 amino acids. With 1 base removed from V and 6 bases from J, the gap between germline ends came to 3 bases. CDR1 and CDR2 from the germline V gene are SGHTA and FQGTGA. The TCR sequence derives from a man aged 18-30 years in good health. Some clones in this sample may be carry-over from other donors' samples. V and J are TRBV7-3 and TRBJ2-2; D not certain. Sequenced input: naive CD4+ T cells from PBMCs. Subset: CD45RA+ positively selected. The CDR3 nucleotides read TGTGCCAGCAGCTTAATGGCCGGGGAGCTGTTTTTT. Translating it yields CASSLMAGELFF.